The 12 T cell receptor beta chains below all came from one sample that was sequenced in a study of blood T cell repertoires in COVID-19. The protocol was immunoSEQ multiplex PCR, while the TCRdb copy is restricted to in-frame clones and leaves out a portion. Of 130,000 to 150,000 clones listed, under 90% are singletons. Source material: peripheral blood. These receptors were collected from a human donor in a cohort sampled during active COVID-19.

The chain links TRBV3-1 (or the pseudogene TRBV3-2) to TRBJ2-1; TRBD2 agrees at 14 bases. J lost 8 bases, V lost 0 bases, and 12 bases had no gene match. The CDR3 runs to 19 residues. Germline lookup yields CDR1 LGHDT and CDR2 YNNKEL (reference sequence). CDR3 residues: CASSQETSGGVPLWDEQFF. In nucleotides, the CDR3 is TGTGCCAGCAGCCAAGAGACTAGCGGGGGGGTCCCCCTGTGGGATGAGCAGTTCTTC.

This chain links TRBV29-1 with TRBJ1-2; tentative D call: TRBD1 (6 bases). V lost 2 bases to trimming and J lost 4 bases, with 14 bases between them. Per germline, CDR1 SQVTM and CDR2 ANQGSEA. The CDR3 spans 14 residues. The CDR3: CSVERGTQGYGYTF. Written as DNA, the CDR3 is TGCAGCGTTGAAAGGGGCACACAGGGCTATGGCTACACCTTC. Full variable domain (rest looked up from reference TRBV29-1 and TRBJ1-2): SAVISQKPSRDICQRGTSLTIQCQVDSQVTMMFWYRQQPGQSLTLIATANQGSEATYESGFVIDKFPISRPNLTFSTLTVSNMSPEDSSIYLCSVERGTQGYGYTFGSGTRLTVV.

This chain connects TRBV30 to TRBJ1-5; possible D gene TRBD1, 6 bases. In germline, CDR1 is GTSNPN, CDR2 SVGIG (reference sequence). V gave up 5 bases and J gave up 6 bases, with 11 bases separating them. The length of the CDR3 is 12 residues. CDR3 sequence (DNA): TGTGCCTGGTCTTCCAGGGGTCAGCCCCAGCATTTT. Amino acid sequence: CAWSSRGQPQHF.

The V call is TRBV7-3, the J call TRBJ2-7, with TRBD2 identical over 8 bases. Germline CDR1 is SGHTA and CDR2 is FQGTGA. The trim removed 5 bases at V and 3 bases at J, leaving 6 bases unmatched. The CDR3 has 14 amino acids. CDR3 coding DNA: TGTGCCAGCAGCCCCGACCGGGGGGGCTACGAGCAGTACTTC. This sequence encodes CASSPDRGGYEQYF.

The chain couples TRBV7-9 to TRBJ1-2; D is unclear. Looked up from germline, CDR1 is SEHNR and CDR2 is FQNEAQ (reference sequence). The ends were cut back, 5 bases at V and 13 bases at J, with 11 bases in the middle. The CDR3 extends over 10 amino acids. CDR3 sequence: CASSLTGITF. CDR3 sequence (DNA): TGTGCCAGCAGCCTGACGGGGATCACCTTC.

This rearrangement joins TRBV4-1 to TRBJ2-7; D is perhaps TRBD1 (6 bases). CDR3 length equals 14 residues. The germline gives CDR1 MGHRA, CDR2 YSYEKL. V was shortened by 4 bases and J by 3 bases, with 13 bases between the two germline ends. In nucleotides, the CDR3 is TGCGCCAGCAGCCCCCCACAGGGAAGCTACGAGCAGTACTTC. It is translated as CASSPPQGSYEQYF.

This clone was counted between two and nine times. Other DNA sequences in the sample encode the same CDR3. The chain employs TRBV11-2 and TRBJ1-1, with a weak D call TRBD1 (6 bases). The CDR3 is 14 residues long. V lost 1 base and J lost 4, with 10 bases in between. The germline gives CDR1 SGHAT, CDR2 FQNNGV. CDR3 nucleotide sequence: TGTGCCAGCAGCTTAGGGCAGGGGAGCACTGAAGCTTTCTTT. It codes for CASSLGQGSTEAFF.

This clone was counted many times. The V and J genes are TRBV6-6 and TRBJ2-2; the D gene is possibly TRBD1 (6 bases). The germline gives CDR1 MNHNY, CDR2 SVGAGI (reference sequence). The CDR3 runs to 15 residues. V was cut by 6 bases and J by 3 bases, with 14 bases left in between. The DNA for the CDR3 is TGTGCCAGCAGACACAGGGCCGGGTACACCGGGGAGCTGTTTTTT. This codes for CASRHRAGYTGELFF.

The CDR3 DNA reads TGTGCCAGCAGTGAAGGGGCAGTGTCTAACTATGGCTACACCTTC. Translation gives CASSEGAVSNYGYTF. This chain connects TRBV6-4 to TRBJ1-2; D may be TRBD1 (5 bases). Germline CDR1 MRHNA, CDR2 SNTAGT. V lost 3 bases, J lost 0 bases, and 11 bases lay in between. The CDR3 has 15 residues.

The rearrangement joins TRBV28 to TRBJ1-4; D might be TRBD1 (5 bases). V lost 2 bases and J 8 bases, leaving 9 bases between the germline ends. CDR3 length: 13 amino acids. In germline, CDR1 is MDHEN, CDR2 SYDVKM. CDR3 nucleotides: TGTGCCAGCAGTTTAGGGGCCCTGGAAAAACTGTTTTTT. It is translated as CASSLGALEKLFF.

A few counts support this clone. The V call is TRBV7-2, the J call TRBJ1-5, with D uncertain. CDR3 size: 15 residues. Germline CDR1 reads SGHTA; CDR2 reads FQGNSA. V was shortened by 5 bases and J by 8 bases, with 19 bases between the two germline ends. The CDR3 DNA reads TGTGCCAGCAGCCCGTCGGCGGGCGTCACGGAGCCCCAGCATTTT. As protein: CASSPSAGVTEPQHF.

CDR3 residues: CATSGQGLGNQPQHF. In DNA, the CDR3 is TGTGCCACCAGCGGACAGGGGCTGGGGAATCAGCCCCAGCATTTT. The genes are TRBV15 and TRBJ1-5; 9 bases line up with TRBD1. Germline CDR1 is LNHNV and CDR2 is YYDKDF (reference sequence). The V segment lost 5 bases and the J segment 4 bases; nucleotides outside the gene matches: 6. The CDR3 contains 15 residues.